This T cell receptor (beta chain) was found in a study of shared clonotypes between healthy human individuals. The overall study: Three CD4 naive, three CD4 memory, two CD8 naive and one CD8 memory plate were used per donor. General observations from the study: Naive CD4 clonotype sharing across a few donors was roughly 5%.

CDR3 length equals 15 residues. Germline CDR1 reads MNHEY; CDR2 reads SMNVEV (reference sequence). V lost 3 bases, J lost 1 base, and 10 bases lay in between. Notes on this clone: Antigen unknown.

Measured with immunoSEQ multiplex PCR; TCRdb has only the in-frame clones, and not every one. The sample carries 330,000 or so clones, around 74% recorded once. This TCR derives from a man aged 30 to 39 in good health. The sample was memory CD4+ T cells sorted from blood. The subset denotes: CD45RA-negative fraction. V gene TRBV27 combines with J gene TRBJ1-5, with D possibly TRBD1 on 6 matching bases. CDR3: CASSFRGASNQPQHF. The CDR3 DNA sequence: TGTGCCAGCAGTTTTCGGGGGGCGAGCAATCAGCCCCAGCATTTT.